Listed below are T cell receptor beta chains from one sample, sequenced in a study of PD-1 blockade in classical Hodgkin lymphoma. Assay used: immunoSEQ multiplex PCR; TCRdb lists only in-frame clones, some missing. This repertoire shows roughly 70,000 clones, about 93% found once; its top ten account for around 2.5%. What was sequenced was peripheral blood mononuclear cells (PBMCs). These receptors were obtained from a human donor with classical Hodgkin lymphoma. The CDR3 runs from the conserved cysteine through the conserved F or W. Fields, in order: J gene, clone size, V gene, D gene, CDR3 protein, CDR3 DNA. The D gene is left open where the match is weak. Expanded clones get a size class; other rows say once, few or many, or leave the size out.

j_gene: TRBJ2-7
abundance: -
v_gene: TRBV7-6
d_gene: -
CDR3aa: CASSTGSSYEQYF
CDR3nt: TGTGCCAGCAGCACAGGGAGCTCCTACGAGCAGTACTTC

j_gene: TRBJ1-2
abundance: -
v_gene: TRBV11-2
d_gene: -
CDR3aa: CASSPQAGTYYGYTF
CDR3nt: TGTGCCAGCAGCCCACAAGCCGGGACGTACTATGGCTACACCTTC

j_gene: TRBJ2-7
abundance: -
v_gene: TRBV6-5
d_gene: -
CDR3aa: CASRQGYEQYF
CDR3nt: TGTGCCAGCAGACAGGGCTACGAGCAGTACTTC

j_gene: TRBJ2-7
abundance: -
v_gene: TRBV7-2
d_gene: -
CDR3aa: CASSFRETYEQYF
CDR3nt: TGTGCCAGCAGCTTCAGAGAAACCTACGAGCAGTACTTC

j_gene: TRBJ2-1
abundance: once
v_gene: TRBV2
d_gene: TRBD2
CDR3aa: CARESGTSGYNEQFF
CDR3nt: TGTGCCAGGGAATCCGGGACTAGCGGCTACAATGAGCAGTTCTTC

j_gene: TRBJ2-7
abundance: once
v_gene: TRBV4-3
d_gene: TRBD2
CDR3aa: CASSQWTSGYEQYF
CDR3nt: TGCGCCAGCAGCCAGTGGACTAGCGGCTACGAGCAGTACTTC

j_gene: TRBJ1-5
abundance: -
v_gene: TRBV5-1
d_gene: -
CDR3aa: CASSPLDGPASLWPQHF
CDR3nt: TGCGCCAGCAGCCCTCTGGACGGTCCCGCCAGTTTGTGGCCCCAGCATTTT

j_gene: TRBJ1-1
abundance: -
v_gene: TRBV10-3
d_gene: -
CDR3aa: CAINRFAGAGNTEAFF
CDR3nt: TGTGCCATCAATAGATTTGCGGGGGCCGGGAACACTGAAGCTTTCTTT

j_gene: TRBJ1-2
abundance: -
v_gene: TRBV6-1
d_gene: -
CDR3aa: CASSEKGLRSYGYTF
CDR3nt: TGTGCCAGCAGTGAAAAGGGGTTGCGAAGCTATGGCTACACCTTC

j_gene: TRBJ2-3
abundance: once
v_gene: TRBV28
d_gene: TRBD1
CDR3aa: CASSPRDRPTHTQYF
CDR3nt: TGTGCCAGCAGCCCTCGGGACAGACCCACGCATACGCAGTATTTT

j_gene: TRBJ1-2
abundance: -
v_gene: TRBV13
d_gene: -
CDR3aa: CASSLGGEGIYGYTF
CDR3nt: TGTGCCAGCAGCTTAGGGGGAGAGGGTATCTATGGCTACACCTTC

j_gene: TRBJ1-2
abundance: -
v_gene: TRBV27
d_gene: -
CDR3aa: CASSLSTAGTYGYTF
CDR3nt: TGTGCCAGCAGTTTATCCACGGCAGGGACGTATGGCTACACCTTC

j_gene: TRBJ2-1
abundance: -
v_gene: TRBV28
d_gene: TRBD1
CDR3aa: CASSLRQGAQILNEQFF
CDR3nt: TGTGCCAGCAGTTTAAGACAGGGGGCACAAATTTTGAATGAGCAGTTCTTC

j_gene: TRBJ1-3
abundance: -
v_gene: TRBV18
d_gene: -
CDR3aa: CASSPLISSGNTIYF
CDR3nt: TGTGCCAGCTCACCACTCATATCCTCTGGAAACACCATATATTTT

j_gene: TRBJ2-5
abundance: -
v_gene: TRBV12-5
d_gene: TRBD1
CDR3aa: CASAQRGDRGRGETQYF
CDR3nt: TGTGCTAGTGCCCAAAGGGGGGACAGGGGGAGAGGGGAGACCCAGTACTTC

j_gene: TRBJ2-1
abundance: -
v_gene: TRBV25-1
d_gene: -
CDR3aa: CASSQLAGNEQFF
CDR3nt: TGTGCCAGCTCTCAACTAGCCGGCAATGAGCAGTTCTTC

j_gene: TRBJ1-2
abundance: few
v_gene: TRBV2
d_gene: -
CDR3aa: CASSVAGAHTF
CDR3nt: TGTGCCAGCAGTGTTGCGGGCGCTCACACCTTC

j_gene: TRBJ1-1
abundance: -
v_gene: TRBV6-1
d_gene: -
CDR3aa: CASSESRWGPSSEAFF
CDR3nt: TGTGCCAGCAGTGAATCTCGATGGGGGCCCTCTTCTGAAGCTTTCTTT

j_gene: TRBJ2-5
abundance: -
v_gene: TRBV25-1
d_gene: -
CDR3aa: CASGKTGGKYQETQYF
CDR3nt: TGTGCCAGCGGAAAGACTGGGGGCAAGTACCAAGAGACCCAGTACTTC

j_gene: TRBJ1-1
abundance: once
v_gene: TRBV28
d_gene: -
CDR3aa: CASSPADPKNTEAFF
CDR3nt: TGTGCCAGCAGTCCCGCCGACCCCAAAAACACTGAAGCTTTCTTT

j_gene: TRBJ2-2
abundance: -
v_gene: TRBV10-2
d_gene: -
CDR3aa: CASSLGRTGELFF
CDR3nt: TGCGCCAGCAGCCTAGGCCGCACCGGGGAGCTGTTTTTT

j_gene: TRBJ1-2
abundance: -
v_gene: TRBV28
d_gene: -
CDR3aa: CASSLADTNGYTF
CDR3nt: TGTGCCAGCAGTTTAGCCGATACAAATGGCTACACCTTC

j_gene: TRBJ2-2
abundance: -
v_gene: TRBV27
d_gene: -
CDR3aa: CASSLRQRNTGELFF
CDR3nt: TGTGCCAGCAGTTTACGGCAGAGGAACACCGGGGAGCTGTTTTTT

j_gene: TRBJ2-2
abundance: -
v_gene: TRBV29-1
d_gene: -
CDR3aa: CSVGRGVGELFF
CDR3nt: TGCAGCGTTGGGCGGGGAGTCGGGGAGCTGTTTTTT

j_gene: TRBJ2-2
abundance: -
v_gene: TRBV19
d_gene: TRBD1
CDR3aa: CASSVARGLGVGTGELFF
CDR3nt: TGTGCCAGTAGTGTTGCCAGGGGGCTTGGCGTCGGCACCGGGGAGCTGTTTTTT

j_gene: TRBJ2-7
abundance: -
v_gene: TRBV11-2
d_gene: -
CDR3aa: CASSLYGELYEQYF
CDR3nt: TGTGCCAGCAGCTTATACGGGGAGTTGTACGAGCAGTACTTC

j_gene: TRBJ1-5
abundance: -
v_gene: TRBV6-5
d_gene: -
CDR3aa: CASSMRGLGPQHF
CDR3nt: TGTGCCAGCAGTATGCGGGGGCTGGGGCCCCAGCATTTT

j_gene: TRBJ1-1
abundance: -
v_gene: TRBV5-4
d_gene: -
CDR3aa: CASSSRDQGMNTEAFF
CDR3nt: TGTGCCAGCAGCTCTAGGGACCAAGGGATGAACACTGAAGCTTTCTTT

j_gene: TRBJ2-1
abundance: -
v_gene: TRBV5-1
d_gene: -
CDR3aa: CASSKIQGEDEQFF
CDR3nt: TGCGCCAGCAGTAAAATACAGGGAGAGGATGAGCAGTTCTTC

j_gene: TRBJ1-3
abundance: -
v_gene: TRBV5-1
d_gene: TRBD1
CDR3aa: CASSLAQGAGNTIYF
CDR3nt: TGCGCCAGCAGCTTGGCGCAGGGGGCTGGAAACACCATATATTTT

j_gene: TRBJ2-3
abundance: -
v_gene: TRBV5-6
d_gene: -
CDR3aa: CASSLIEPFTDTQYF
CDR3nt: TGTGCCAGCAGCTTAATCGAGCCTTTCACAGATACGCAGTATTTT

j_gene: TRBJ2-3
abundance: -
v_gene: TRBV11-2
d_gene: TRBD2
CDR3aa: CASSQFSGRTDTQYF
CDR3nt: TGTGCCAGCAGCCAATTTAGCGGGAGAACAGATACGCAGTATTTT